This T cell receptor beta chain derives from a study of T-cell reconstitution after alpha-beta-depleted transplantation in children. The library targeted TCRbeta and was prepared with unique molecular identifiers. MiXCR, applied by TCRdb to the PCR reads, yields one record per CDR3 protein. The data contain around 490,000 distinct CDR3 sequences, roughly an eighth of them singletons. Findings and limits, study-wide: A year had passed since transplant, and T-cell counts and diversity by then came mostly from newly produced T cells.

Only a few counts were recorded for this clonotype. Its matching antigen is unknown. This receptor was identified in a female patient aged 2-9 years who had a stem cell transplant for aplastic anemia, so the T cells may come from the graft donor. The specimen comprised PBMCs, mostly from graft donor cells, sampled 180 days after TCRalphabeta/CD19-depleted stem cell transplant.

Here the CDR3 DNA reads TGCAGTGCTGCACCTTGGGCTTTGACCTCTGGAAACACCATATATTTT. Its protein is CSAAPWALTSGNTIYF. This chain joins TRBV20-1 and TRBJ1-3; D not certain. The germline V gene has CDR1 DFQATT and CDR2 SNEGSKA (reference sequence). The CDR3 covers 16 residues. V lost 5 bases and J lost 0, with 17 bases in between.